This is a list of T cell receptor beta chains from one sample in a study of CXCR3-negative and CXCR3-positive naive CD8 T cells. TCRdb re-called the 5' RACE reads; every CDR3 protein appears as one record, without DNA. Its table records some 39,000 distinct CDR3 sequences. The sample consisted of naive CXCR3- CD8+ T cells from blood. The receptors were sampled from a human donor in good health. Some clones in this sample may be carry-over from other donors' samples. CDR3s include the opening cysteine and the closing phenylalanine or tryptophan. Clone sizes are given selectively: once, few, many, or a class where the clone is expanded.

j_call: TRBJ2-7; v_call: TRBV20-1; clone_size: -; cdr3_aa: CSARTRMEASEQYF
j_call: TRBJ1-1; v_call: TRBV7-9; clone_size: -; cdr3_aa: CASSLLLGGRSTEAFF
j_call: TRBJ2-6; v_call: TRBV9; clone_size: -; cdr3_aa: CASSILTSGANVLTF
j_call: TRBJ1-6; v_call: TRBV28; clone_size: -; cdr3_aa: CASRGGSPLHF
j_call: TRBJ2-7; v_call: TRBV20-1; clone_size: -; cdr3_aa: CSARIADRGFEQYF
j_call: TRBJ1-4; v_call: TRBV11-2; clone_size: -; cdr3_aa: CASSLEGTALSLGEKLFF
j_call: TRBJ1-6; v_call: TRBV15; clone_size: -; cdr3_aa: CATSKVGQGLIRNSPLHF
j_call: TRBJ2-7; v_call: TRBV7-2; clone_size: -; cdr3_aa: CASSLQQGSYEQYF
j_call: TRBJ2-7; v_call: TRBV15; clone_size: -; cdr3_aa: CATSRAHLYEQYF
j_call: TRBJ2-3; v_call: TRBV4-3; clone_size: -; cdr3_aa: CASSQEGRSTDTQYF
j_call: TRBJ1-2; v_call: TRBV29-1; clone_size: -; cdr3_aa: CSVETNYGYTF
j_call: TRBJ2-2; v_call: TRBV6-5; clone_size: -; cdr3_aa: CASSYSYGGAGELFF
j_call: TRBJ2-3; v_call: TRBV5-1; clone_size: -; cdr3_aa: CASSLFLAGDRTSTDTQYF
j_call: TRBJ2-7; v_call: TRBV5-1; clone_size: -; cdr3_aa: CASSPERQGYEQYF
j_call: TRBJ2-2; v_call: TRBV20-1; clone_size: -; cdr3_aa: CSARLPGQGAGELFF
j_call: TRBJ1-6; v_call: TRBV29-1; clone_size: -; cdr3_aa: CSVEGGGRYSYNSPLHF
j_call: TRBJ2-3; v_call: TRBV28; clone_size: -; cdr3_aa: CASRSLDRVPTDTQYF
j_call: TRBJ2-2; v_call: TRBV12-3/TRBV12-4; clone_size: -; cdr3_aa: CASRTGEDDTGELFF
j_call: TRBJ2-7; v_call: TRBV28; clone_size: -; cdr3_aa: CASSLFPRASREQYF
j_call: TRBJ2-3; v_call: TRBV12-3/TRBV12-4; clone_size: -; cdr3_aa: CASSTTGQGNTQYF
j_call: TRBJ2-1; v_call: TRBV7-6; clone_size: -; cdr3_aa: CASSLIIANNEQFF
j_call: TRBJ1-4; v_call: TRBV10-2; clone_size: -; cdr3_aa: CASSTGALREKLFF
j_call: TRBJ1-1; v_call: TRBV19; clone_size: -; cdr3_aa: CASIIGTGNTEAFF
j_call: TRBJ2-1; v_call: TRBV6-2/TRBV6-3; clone_size: -; cdr3_aa: CASSYSSPLAGAYNEQFF
j_call: TRBJ1-2; v_call: TRBV12-3/TRBV12-4; clone_size: -; cdr3_aa: CASTNGGHGYTF
j_call: TRBJ2-5; v_call: TRBV23-1; clone_size: -; cdr3_aa: CASSQSEGETQYF
j_call: TRBJ2-7; v_call: TRBV4-2; clone_size: -; cdr3_aa: CASSQGRSGRIAYEQYF
j_call: TRBJ2-2; v_call: TRBV4-1; clone_size: -; cdr3_aa: CASSQDPGAATGELFF
j_call: TRBJ2-5; v_call: TRBV2; clone_size: -; cdr3_aa: CASSEANREWGETQYF
j_call: TRBJ2-1; v_call: TRBV20-1; clone_size: -; cdr3_aa: CSATLAEYNEQFF
j_call: TRBJ2-3; v_call: TRBV14; clone_size: -; cdr3_aa: CASSQGEAAPDTQYF
j_call: TRBJ2-7; v_call: TRBV20-1; clone_size: -; cdr3_aa: CSAFSTGGSSYEQYF
j_call: TRBJ2-7; v_call: TRBV28; clone_size: -; cdr3_aa: CASTRAGRSEQYF
j_call: TRBJ2-5; v_call: TRBV12-3/TRBV12-4; clone_size: -; cdr3_aa: CASSLSYQETQYF
j_call: TRBJ2-1; v_call: TRBV4-2; clone_size: -; cdr3_aa: CASSQEGTSGGLYNEQFF
j_call: TRBJ1-1; v_call: TRBV6-1; clone_size: -; cdr3_aa: CASWGMNTEAFF
j_call: TRBJ2-1; v_call: TRBV7-9; clone_size: medium-sized; cdr3_aa: CASSPSDRAYNEQFF
j_call: TRBJ2-3; v_call: TRBV5-1; clone_size: -; cdr3_aa: CASSPRTSFREDTQYF
j_call: TRBJ1-5; v_call: TRBV27; clone_size: -; cdr3_aa: CASSLSSMGNQPQHF
j_call: TRBJ2-7; v_call: TRBV28; clone_size: -; cdr3_aa: CASSLFPVKSESSYEQYF
j_call: TRBJ1-5; v_call: TRBV11-2; clone_size: -; cdr3_aa: CASSLRGWEPQHF
j_call: TRBJ2-7; v_call: TRBV28; clone_size: -; cdr3_aa: CASSYRQSYEQYF
j_call: TRBJ2-3; v_call: TRBV4-2; clone_size: -; cdr3_aa: CASSGTSDTDTQYF
j_call: TRBJ2-5; v_call: TRBV28; clone_size: -; cdr3_aa: CASSQERKRKETQYF
j_call: TRBJ2-3; v_call: TRBV3-1; clone_size: -; cdr3_aa: CASSQDLYSTDTQYF
j_call: TRBJ2-2; v_call: TRBV7-8; clone_size: -; cdr3_aa: CASSLIGGLAGELFF
j_call: TRBJ2-3; v_call: TRBV5-5; clone_size: -; cdr3_aa: CASSSPARGYTDTQYF
j_call: TRBJ2-7; v_call: TRBV20-1; clone_size: medium-sized; cdr3_aa: CSVTGTAYEQYF
j_call: TRBJ2-7; v_call: TRBV6-1; clone_size: -; cdr3_aa: CASADEAGDYYEQYF
j_call: TRBJ2-1; v_call: TRBV14; clone_size: -; cdr3_aa: CASSQESPLVAGNNEQFF
j_call: TRBJ2-7; v_call: TRBV7-9; clone_size: -; cdr3_aa: CASSLGEGQYF
j_call: TRBJ1-5; v_call: TRBV7-9; clone_size: -; cdr3_aa: CASSLGLGAGDSNQPQHF